Listed here are 20 T cell receptor beta chains from one sample, sequenced in a study of blood T cell repertoires in COVID-19. Assay used: immunoSEQ multiplex PCR; TCRdb lists only in-frame clones, some missing. The table lists approximately 88,000 clones, around 81% of them singletons. The source material was peripheral blood. The receptors derive from a man aged 45 to 65 who had recovered from COVID-19.

This clone was observed a single time. The V and J genes are TRBV2 and TRBJ1-4, with D possibly matching TRBD1 (5 bases). Deletions cut 3 bases from V and 14 bases from J, with 13 bases between. The V gene's germline CDR1 is SNHLY and CDR2 FYNNEI. The CDR3 sequence is 12 residues long. Here the CDR3 DNA reads TGTGCCAGCAGTGACTATCGGACAACGCTGTTTTTT. Translating gives CASSDYRTTLFF.

This clone was observed a single time. The CDR3 bases are TGCGCCAGCAGCGAAGCAGGGTCCGGCTACACCTTC. This codes for CASSEAGSGYTF. The chain carries TRBV5-1 and TRBJ1-2, with D perhaps TRBD1 (5 bases). This CDR3 has 12 amino acids. Germline V gene data show CDR1 as SGHRS and CDR2 as YFSETQ. Trimming took 4 bases from V and 8 from J, leaving 12 bases between them.

This chain uses TRBV5-4 with TRBJ1-2; 7 positions match TRBD1. Trimming removed 1 base from V and 8 bases from J; junction bases left unmatched: 5. CDR3 length: 13 amino acids. Per germline, CDR1 SGHNT and CDR2 YYREEE (reference sequence). CDR3: CASSLRQGEGYTF. CDR3 DNA: TGTGCCAGCAGCTTGCGGCAGGGGGAAGGCTACACCTTC.

The rearrangement links TRBV2 to TRBJ1-5; 9 bases match TRBD1. The CDR3 runs 14 residues. Germline loops: CDR1 SNHLY, CDR2 FYNNEI. After removal of 5 bases from V and 6 bases from J, the junction contained 5 bases not matched to a gene. In DNA, the CDR3 is TGTGCCAGCAGTACGGACAGGGGATCTCAGCCCCAGCATTTT. Encoded protein: CASSTDRGSQPQHF. Variable domain in full (rest from reference TRBV2 and TRBJ1-5): EPEVTQTPSHQVTQMGQEVILRCVPISNHLYFYWYRQILGQKVEFLVSFYNNEISEKSEIFDDQFSVERPDGSNFTLKIRSTKLEDSAMYFCASSTDRGSQPQHFGDGTRLSIL.

This clone was detected once. The chain joins TRBV30 to TRBJ2-3, with 10 positions matching TRBD1. Germline trimming cut 3 bases from V and 3 bases from J; bases unmatched to any gene: 6. This CDR3 is 15 amino acids long. Per germline, CDR1 GTSNPN and CDR2 SVGIG (reference sequence). CDR3: CAWSPRDRGTDTQYF. The DNA of the CDR3 is TGTGCCTGGAGCCCCCGGGACAGGGGAACAGATACGCAGTATTTT.

This clone was counted between two and nine times. Other DNA sequences from this sample encode an identical CDR3 as well. The genes are TRBV7-2 and TRBJ2-1; 12 bases agree with TRBD2. In germline, CDR1 is SGHTA, CDR2 FQGNSA. Losses at the gene ends were 2 bases for V and 6 bases for J; bases not matched to a gene: 2. The CDR3 spans 15 residues. In nucleotides, the CDR3 is TGTGCCAGCAGCTTACTAGCGGGAGGGCCCAATGAGCAGTTCTTC. Translating gives CASSLLAGGPNEQFF.

The chain couples TRBV7-6 to TRBJ2-1, with 7 bases identical to TRBD2. From germline, CDR1 is SGHVS and CDR2 FNYEAQ. The CDR3 is 16 amino acids. V was pared by 1 base and J by 4 bases, with 7 bases of the junction left unmatched. The CDR3 is CASSLGGKGLYNEQFF. The CDR3 nucleotides are TGTGCCAGCAGCTTAGGAGGGAAGGGACTATACAATGAGCAGTTCTTC.

This chain connects TRBV13 to TRBJ2-3; 11 bases are a match to TRBD1. This CDR3 has 17 amino acids. Germline-derived CDR1 and CDR2 are PRHDT and FYEKMQ (reference sequence). With 0 bases clipped from V and 2 bases from J, the junction kept 4 bases outside the gene matches. CDR3 DNA: TGTGCCAGCAGCTTAGGATGGACAGGGGGCCTCACAGATACGCAGTATTTT. The encoded protein is CASSLGWTGGLTDTQYF.

This chain links TRBV2 with TRBJ2-5; 7 bases map to TRBD1. CDR1 is SNHLY and CDR2 is FYNNEI in the germline V gene. V dropped 4 bases and J dropped 5; count of bases not matched to a gene: 4. This CDR3 comprises 13 residues. CDR3 protein: CASSVVGGETQYF. CDR3 DNA sequence: TGTGCCAGCAGTGTGGTAGGGGGCGAGACCCAGTACTTC.

The chain recombines TRBV7-3 with TRBJ2-7, with a weak D call TRBD2 (6 bases). CDR1 is SGHTA and CDR2 is FQGTGA in the germline V gene. CDR3 length: 12 residues. Trimming cost V 6 bases and J 2 bases, with 8 bases left between them. The CDR3 region has the DNA TGTGCCAGCAGGGGAGGAACCTACGAGCAGTACTTC. This translates into CASRGGTYEQYF.

V and J are TRBV7-9 and TRBJ1-4, with D hard to call. V lost 4 bases and J lost 1, with 7 bases in between. CDR3 size: 14 residues. Germline V lookup: CDR1 SEHNR, CDR2 FQNEAQ (reference sequence). For the CDR3, the DNA is TGTGCCAGCAGCTCTTGGCTAACTAATGAAAAACTGTTTTTT. As protein: CASSSWLTNEKLFF.

J is TRBJ1-2 and V is TRBV5-6; 10 bases are a match to TRBD1. The ends lost 1 base at V and 5 bases at J; junction bases unmatched: 5. The CDR3 is 15 amino acids. Germline V CDR1 and CDR2: SGHDT, YYEEEE. CDR3 in DNA: TGTGCCAGCAGCTTGTCGCGGGACAGGGGTTATGGCTACACCTTC. As protein: CASSLSRDRGYGYTF. The full variable domain, completed using reference TRBV5-6 and TRBJ1-2, is DAGVTQSPTHLIKTRGQQVTLRCSPKSGHDTVSWYQQALGQGPQFIFQYYEEEERQRGNFPDRFSGHQFPNYSSELNVNALLLGDSALYLCASSLSRDRGYGYTFGSGTRLTVV.

V gene TRBV19 combines with J gene TRBJ2-5, with 9 bases lining up with TRBD1. J was trimmed by 4 bases and V by 3 bases; bases with no gene match: 0. Germline CDR1 LNHDA, CDR2 SQIVND (reference sequence). The CDR3 loop spans 13 amino acids. The CDR3 protein is CASSMDRGETQYF. The CDR3 nucleotides are TGTGCCAGTAGTATGGACAGGGGAGAGACCCAGTACTTC.

The CDR3 DNA reads as TGCGCCAGCAGCCAAGATACCAGCGGGGGGCTCCTCAGCAATGAGCAGTTCTTC. Translating gives CASSQDTSGGLLSNEQFF. The chain employs TRBV4-1 and TRBJ2-1; 9 bases align to TRBD2. After removal of 0 bases from V and 6 bases from J, the junction contained 12 bases not matched to a gene. Germline V gives CDR1 MGHRA, CDR2 YSYEKL. The CDR3 extends over 18 amino acids.

This chain uses TRBV23-1 with TRBJ2-3; maybe TRBD2 (5 bases). TRBV23-1 carries the ORF label, with uncertain function. V gave up 7 bases and J gave up 2 bases, with 19 bases separating them. CDR3 length equals 16 residues. The CDR3 DNA sequence: TGCGCCAGCAATCTCCGGAGGACGGAGATCACAGATACGCAGTATTTT. Translated, it gives CASNLRRTEITDTQYF.

The V call is TRBV30, the J call TRBJ1-1; D perhaps matches TRBD1 (5 bases). V lost 2 bases and J 4 bases, leaving 20 bases between the germline ends. This CDR3 contains 16 residues. CDR1 GTSNPN and CDR2 SVGIG come from the germline V gene (reference sequence). CDR3 nucleotides: TGTGCCTGGAGTCCCGGCCCGGGGGGGAGTTTCACTGAAGCTTTCTTT. Translating it yields CAWSPGPGGSFTEAFF.

The genes are TRBV11-2 and TRBJ1-3, with D possibly matching TRBD1 (6 bases). The germline V gene has CDR1 SGHAT and CDR2 FQNNGV. The V gene lost 1 base and the J gene lost 0 bases, with 10 bases spanning the gap. The CDR3 spans 16 residues. This CDR3 is CASSLGTRGSGNTIYF. The CDR3 region has the DNA TGTGCCAGCAGCTTAGGGACCAGGGGCTCTGGAAACACCATATATTTT.

This clone came up a few times. The gene calls are TRBV6-1 and TRBJ1-2; TRBD1 might be the D (6 bases). The germline gives CDR1 MNHNS, CDR2 SASEGT. The CDR3 length is 16 residues. The V end lost 4 bases, the J end lost 0 bases, and 15 bases lay between the germline ends. CDR3 sequence (DNA): TGTGCCAGCAGTGTTAACAGGGTGGAGACTAACTATGGCTACACCTTC. As protein: CASSVNRVETNYGYTF.

J is TRBJ1-5 and V is TRBV7-9, with 8 bases identical to TRBD1. CDR1 and CDR2 from the germline V gene are SEHNR and FQNEAQ (reference sequence). J gave up 6 bases and V 1 base, and 5 bases lay outside the gene matches. CDR3 length: 15 residues. The CDR3 sequence: CASSLGQGASQPQHF. The CDR3 DNA reads as TGTGCCAGCAGCTTAGGGCAGGGGGCCAGTCAGCCCCAGCATTTT.

The chain has TRBV10-3 and TRBJ1-2; 8 bases map to TRBD1. The CDR3 runs 13 residues. The V and J ends lost 5 bases and 8 bases, in that order; junction bases with no gene match: 7. Germline V gene data show CDR1 as ENHRY and CDR2 as SYGVKD. The CDR3: CAISSGQGGGYTF. The CDR3 region has the DNA TGTGCCATCAGTTCTGGACAGGGAGGCGGCTACACCTTC.